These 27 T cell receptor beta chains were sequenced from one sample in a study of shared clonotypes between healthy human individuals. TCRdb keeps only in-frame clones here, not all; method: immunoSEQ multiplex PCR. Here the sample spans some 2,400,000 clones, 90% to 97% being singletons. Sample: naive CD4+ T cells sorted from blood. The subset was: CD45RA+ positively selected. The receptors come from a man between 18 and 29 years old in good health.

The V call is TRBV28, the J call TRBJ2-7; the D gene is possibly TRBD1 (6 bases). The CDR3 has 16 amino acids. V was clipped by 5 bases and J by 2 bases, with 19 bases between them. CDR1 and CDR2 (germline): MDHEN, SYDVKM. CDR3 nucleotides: TGTGCCAGCAGTCCACTATCGGCAGGGGCCGCCTACGAGCAGTACTTC. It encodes CASSPLSAGAAYEQYF.

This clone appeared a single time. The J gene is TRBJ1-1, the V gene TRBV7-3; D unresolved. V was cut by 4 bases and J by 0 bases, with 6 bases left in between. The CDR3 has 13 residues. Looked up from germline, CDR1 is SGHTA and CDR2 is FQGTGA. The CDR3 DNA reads TGTGCCAGCAGCTGGACGGTGAACACTGAAGCTTTCTTT. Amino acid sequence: CASSWTVNTEAFF.

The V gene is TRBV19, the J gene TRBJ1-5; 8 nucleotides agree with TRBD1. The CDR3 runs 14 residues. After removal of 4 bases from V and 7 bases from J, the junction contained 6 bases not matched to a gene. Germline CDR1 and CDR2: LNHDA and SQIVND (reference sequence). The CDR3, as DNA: TGTGCCAGTAGTACTTCCCGGGACAGGCAGCCCCAGCATTTT. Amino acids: CASSTSRDRQPQHF.

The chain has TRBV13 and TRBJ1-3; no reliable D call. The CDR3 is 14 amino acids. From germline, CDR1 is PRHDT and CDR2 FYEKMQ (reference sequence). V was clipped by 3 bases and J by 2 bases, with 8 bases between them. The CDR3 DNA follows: TGTGCCAGCAGCTTTGTGGAAGCTGGAAACACCATATATTTT. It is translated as CASSFVEAGNTIYF.

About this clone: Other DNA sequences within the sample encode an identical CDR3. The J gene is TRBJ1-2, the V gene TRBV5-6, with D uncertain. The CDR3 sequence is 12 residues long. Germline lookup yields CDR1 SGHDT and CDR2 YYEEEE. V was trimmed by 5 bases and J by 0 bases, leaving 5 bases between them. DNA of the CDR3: TGTGCCAGCAGTCAGGCTAACTATGGCTACACCTTC. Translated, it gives CASSQANYGYTF.

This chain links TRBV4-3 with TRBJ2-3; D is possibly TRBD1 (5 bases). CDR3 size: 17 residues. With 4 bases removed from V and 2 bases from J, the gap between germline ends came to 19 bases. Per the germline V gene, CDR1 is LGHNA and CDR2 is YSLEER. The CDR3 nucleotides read TGCGCCAGCAGCCCAGATGCAGGCGGACACAACACAGATACGCAGTATTTT. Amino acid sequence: CASSPDAGGHNTDTQYF.

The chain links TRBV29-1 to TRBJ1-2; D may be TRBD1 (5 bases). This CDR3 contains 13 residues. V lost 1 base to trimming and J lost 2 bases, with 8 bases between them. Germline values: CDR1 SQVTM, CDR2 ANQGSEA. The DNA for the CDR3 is TGCAGCGTTGAAGTGGGGGGAAACTATGGCTACACCTTC. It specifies CSVEVGGNYGYTF.

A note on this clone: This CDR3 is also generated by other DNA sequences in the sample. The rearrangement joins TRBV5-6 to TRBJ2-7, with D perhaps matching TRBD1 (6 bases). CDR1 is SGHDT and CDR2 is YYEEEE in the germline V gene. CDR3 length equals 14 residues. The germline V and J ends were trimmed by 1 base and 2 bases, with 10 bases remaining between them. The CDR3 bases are TGTGCCAGCAGCTTGCCAGGGGATACCTACGAGCAGTACTTC. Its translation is CASSLPGDTYEQYF.

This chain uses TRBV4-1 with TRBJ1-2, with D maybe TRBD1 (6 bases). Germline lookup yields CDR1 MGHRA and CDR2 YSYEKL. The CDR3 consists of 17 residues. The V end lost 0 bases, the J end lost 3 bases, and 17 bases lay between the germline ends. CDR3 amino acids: CASSQDRTDRGHYGYTF. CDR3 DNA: TGCGCCAGCAGCCAAGATCGAACGGACCGGGGGCACTATGGCTACACCTTC.

Here the CDR3 reads CASSLTGTGGWVTDTQYF. In nucleotides, the CDR3 is TGTGCCAGCAGCTTAACCGGGACAGGGGGTTGGGTCACAGATACGCAGTATTTT. The chain couples TRBV7-2 to TRBJ2-3; 11 nucleotides agree with TRBD1. The CDR3 loop spans 18 amino acids. Germline CDR1 and CDR2: SGHTA and FQGNSA. Trimming cost V 2 bases and J 2 bases; bases outside gene matches: 9.

CDR3 DNA sequence: TGTGCCAGCAGGCCTCTACGGGACAGGGGAAAGAACACTGAAGCTTTCTTT. Its translation is CASRPLRDRGKNTEAFF. The chain recombines TRBV27 with TRBJ1-1; TRBD1 matches at 10 bases. The CDR3 totals 17 residues. CDR1 MNHEY and CDR2 SMNVEV come from the germline V gene (reference sequence). V lost 6 bases and J lost 1; bases outside the gene matches: 11.

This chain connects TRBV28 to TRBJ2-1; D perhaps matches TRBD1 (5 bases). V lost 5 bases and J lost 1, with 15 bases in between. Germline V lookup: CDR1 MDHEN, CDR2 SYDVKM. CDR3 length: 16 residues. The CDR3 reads CASSALTAQSYNEQFF. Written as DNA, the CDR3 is TGTGCCAGCAGTGCGTTGACAGCCCAATCCTACAATGAGCAGTTCTTC.

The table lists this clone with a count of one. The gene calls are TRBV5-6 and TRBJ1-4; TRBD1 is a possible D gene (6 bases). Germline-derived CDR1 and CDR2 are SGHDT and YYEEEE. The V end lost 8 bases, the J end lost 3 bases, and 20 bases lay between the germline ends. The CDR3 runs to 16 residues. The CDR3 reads CARPPGGAQANEKLFF. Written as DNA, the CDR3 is TGTGCCAGGCCACCCGGGGGGGCGCAAGCTAATGAAAAACTGTTTTTT. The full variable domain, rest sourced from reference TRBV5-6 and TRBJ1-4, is DAGVTQSPTHLIKTRGQQVTLRCSPKSGHDTVSWYQQALGQGPQFIFQYYEEEERQRGNFPDRFSGHQFPNYSSELNVNALLLGDSALYLCARPPGGAQANEKLFFGSGTQLSVL.

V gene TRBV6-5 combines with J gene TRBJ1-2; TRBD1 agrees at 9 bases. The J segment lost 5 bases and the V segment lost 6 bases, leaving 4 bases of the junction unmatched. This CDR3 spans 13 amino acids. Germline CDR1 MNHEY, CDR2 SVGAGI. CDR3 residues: CASRTGTGYGYTF. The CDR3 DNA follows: TGTGCCAGCAGGACCGGGACAGGGTATGGCTACACCTTC.

The CDR3: CASSHGQITDTQYF. The CDR3 DNA reads as TGTGCCAGCAGCCACGGACAGATCACAGATACGCAGTATTTT. The rearrangement joins TRBV5-4 to TRBJ2-3, with D maybe TRBD1 (6 bases). From germline, CDR1 is SGHNT and CDR2 YYREEE (reference sequence). V lost 4 bases and J 2 bases, leaving 11 bases between the germline ends. The CDR3 runs to 14 residues.

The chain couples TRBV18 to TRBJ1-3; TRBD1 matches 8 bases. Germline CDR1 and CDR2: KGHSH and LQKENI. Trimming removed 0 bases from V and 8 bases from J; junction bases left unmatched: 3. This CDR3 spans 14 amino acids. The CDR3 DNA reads TGTGCCAGCTCACCACCGGACAGGGTGGACACCATATATTTT. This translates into CASSPPDRVDTIYF.

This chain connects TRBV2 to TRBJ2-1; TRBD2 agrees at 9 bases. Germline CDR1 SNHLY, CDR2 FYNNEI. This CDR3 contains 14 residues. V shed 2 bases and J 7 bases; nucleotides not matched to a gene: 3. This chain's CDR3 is CASSELAGPNEQFF. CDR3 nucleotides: TGTGCCAGCAGTGAACTAGCGGGACCTAATGAGCAGTTCTTC.

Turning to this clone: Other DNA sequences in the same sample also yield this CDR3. CDR3 in DNA: TGTGCCAGCAGTGTCTCCTATGGCTACACCTTC. Translated, it gives CASSVSYGYTF. This sequence joins TRBV2 and TRBJ1-2; D not certain. The ends were cut back, 4 bases at V and 4 bases at J, with 4 bases in the middle. The CDR3 spans 11 residues. Germline lookup yields CDR1 SNHLY and CDR2 FYNNEI.

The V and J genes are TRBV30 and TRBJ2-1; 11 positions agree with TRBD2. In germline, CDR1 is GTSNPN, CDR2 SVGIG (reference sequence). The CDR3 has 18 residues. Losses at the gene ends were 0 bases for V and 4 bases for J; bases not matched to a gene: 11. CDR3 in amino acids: CAWSVPWTSGRLYNEQFF. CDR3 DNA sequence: TGTGCCTGGAGTGTACCCTGGACTAGCGGGCGACTGTACAATGAGCAGTTCTTC.

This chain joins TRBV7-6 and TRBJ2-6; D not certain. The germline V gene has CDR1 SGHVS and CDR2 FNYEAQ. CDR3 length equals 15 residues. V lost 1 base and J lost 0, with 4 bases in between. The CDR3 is CASSLGRSGANVLTF. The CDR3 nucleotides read TGTGCCAGCAGCTTAGGGCGCTCTGGGGCCAACGTCCTGACTTTC.

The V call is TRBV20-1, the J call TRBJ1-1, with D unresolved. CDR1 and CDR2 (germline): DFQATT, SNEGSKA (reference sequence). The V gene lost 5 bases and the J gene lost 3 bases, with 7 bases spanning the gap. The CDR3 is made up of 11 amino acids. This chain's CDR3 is CSAGPDTEAFF. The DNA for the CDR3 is TGCAGTGCTGGCCCCGACACTGAAGCTTTCTTT.

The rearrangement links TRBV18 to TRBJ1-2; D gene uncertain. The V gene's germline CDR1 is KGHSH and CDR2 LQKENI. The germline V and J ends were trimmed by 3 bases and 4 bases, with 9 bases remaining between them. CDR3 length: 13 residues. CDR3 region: CASSPEQTYGYTF. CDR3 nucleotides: TGTGCCAGCTCACCGGAACAGACCTATGGCTACACCTTC.

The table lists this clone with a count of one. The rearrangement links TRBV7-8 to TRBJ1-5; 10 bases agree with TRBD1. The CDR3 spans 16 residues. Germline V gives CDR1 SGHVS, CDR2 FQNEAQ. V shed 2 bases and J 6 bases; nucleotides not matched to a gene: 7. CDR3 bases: TGTGCCAGCAGCTTACGACAGGGGGCTGTGGGTCAGCCCCAGCATTTT. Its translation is CASSLRQGAVGQPQHF.

CDR3 loop: CASSLDPAYEQYF. CDR3 sequence (DNA): TGTGCCAGCAGCTTGGATCCAGCCTACGAGCAGTACTTC. J is TRBJ2-7 and V is TRBV5-4; unclear D gene. Germline V gene lookup returns CDR1 SGHNT and CDR2 YYREEE (reference sequence). This CDR3 is built from 13 residues. The V end lost 0 bases, the J end lost 2 bases, and 6 bases lay between the germline ends.

The CDR3 spells CAWSEGRTEAFF. The CDR3 bases are TGTGCCTGGAGTGAGGGGAGGACTGAAGCTTTCTTT. V and J are TRBV30 and TRBJ1-1, with D possibly matching TRBD1 (5 bases). Trimming stripped 1 base from V and 5 bases from J, with 8 bases between. This CDR3 has 12 amino acids. CDR1 GTSNPN and CDR2 SVGIG come from the germline V gene (reference sequence).

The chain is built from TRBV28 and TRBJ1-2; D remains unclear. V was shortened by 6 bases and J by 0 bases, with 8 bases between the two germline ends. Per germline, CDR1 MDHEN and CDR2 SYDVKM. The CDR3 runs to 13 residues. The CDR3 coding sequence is TGTGCCAGCAGCAAACAGCCTAACTATGGCTACACCTTC. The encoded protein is CASSKQPNYGYTF.

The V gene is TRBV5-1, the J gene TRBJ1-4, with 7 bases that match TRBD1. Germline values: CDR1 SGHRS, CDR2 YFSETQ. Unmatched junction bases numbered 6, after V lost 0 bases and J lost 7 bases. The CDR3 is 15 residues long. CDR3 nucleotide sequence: TGCGCCAGCAGCTTGGCCTTAGGGGGCGGTGAAAAACTGTTTTTT. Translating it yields CASSLALGGGEKLFF. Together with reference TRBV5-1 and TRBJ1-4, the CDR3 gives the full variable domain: KAGVTQTPRYLIKTRGQQVTLSCSPISGHRSVSWYQQTPGQGLQFLFEYFSETQRNKGNFPGRFSGRQFSNSRSEMNVSTLELGDSALYLCASSLALGGGEKLFFGSGTQLSVL.